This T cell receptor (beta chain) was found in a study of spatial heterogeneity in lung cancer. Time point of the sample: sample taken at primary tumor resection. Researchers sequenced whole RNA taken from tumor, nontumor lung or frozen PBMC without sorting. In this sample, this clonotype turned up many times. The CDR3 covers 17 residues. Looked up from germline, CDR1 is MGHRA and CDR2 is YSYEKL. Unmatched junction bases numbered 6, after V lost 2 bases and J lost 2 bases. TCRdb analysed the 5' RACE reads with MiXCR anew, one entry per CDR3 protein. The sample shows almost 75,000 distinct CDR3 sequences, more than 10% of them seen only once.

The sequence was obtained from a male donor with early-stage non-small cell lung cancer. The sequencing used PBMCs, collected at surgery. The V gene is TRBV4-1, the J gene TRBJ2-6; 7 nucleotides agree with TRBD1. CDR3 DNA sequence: TGCGCCAGCAGCCAACTATCACAGGGGACTGGGGCCAACGTCCTGACTTTC. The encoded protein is CASSQLSQGTGANVLTF.